The next 10 T cell receptor beta chains were all read from a single sample in a study of technical replicates of blood from several donors. The table came from immunoSEQ multiplex PCR; TCRdb's copy has only in-frame clones and leaves some out. The data show tens of thousands of clones, just over 90% seen once. The sequencing input was T cells isolated from PBMCs. The source is a human donor in good health.

V and J are TRBV30 and TRBJ1-6, with 9 bases aligning to TRBD1. V dropped 1 base and J dropped 9; count of bases not matched to a gene: 7. Germline values: CDR1 GTSNPN, CDR2 SVGIG (reference sequence). The CDR3 is 15 amino acids. CDR3 amino acids: CAWSALGTGPSPLHF. The CDR3 nucleotides are TGTGCCTGGAGTGCTCTAGGGACAGGGCCTTCACCCCTCCACTTT.

The chain combines TRBV9 with TRBJ2-1, with unresolved D. Germline V lookup: CDR1 SGDLS, CDR2 YYNGEE. With 0 bases removed from V and 0 bases from J, the gap between germline ends came to 7 bases. The CDR3 totals 15 residues. This CDR3 is CASSVDSASYNEQFF. The CDR3 coding sequence is TGTGCCAGCAGCGTAGATAGTGCCTCCTACAATGAGCAGTTCTTC. The complete variable domain, with remaining parts taken from reference TRBV9 and TRBJ2-1, reads DSGVTQTPKHLITATGQRVTLRCSPRSGDLSVYWYQQSLDQGLQFLIQYYNGEERAKGNILERFSAQQFPDLHSELNLSSLELGDSALYFCASSVDSASYNEQFFGPGTRLTVL.

The rearrangement links TRBV9 to TRBJ2-1; tentatively, D is TRBD2 (5 bases). Looked up from germline, CDR1 is SGDLS and CDR2 is YYNGEE. This CDR3 spans 16 amino acids. V lost 3 bases, J lost 5 bases, and 18 bases lay in between. The CDR3 nucleotides read TGTGCCAGCAGCGCCAGCGGCGGATTGATCAACAATGAGCAGTTCTTC. This sequence encodes CASSASGGLINNEQFF.

The chain links TRBV2 to TRBJ2-3, with 8 positions matching TRBD1. The CDR3 totals 15 residues. From germline, CDR1 is SNHLY and CDR2 FYNNEI. V was pared by 5 bases and J by 4 bases, with 8 bases of the junction left unmatched. As DNA, the CDR3 is TGTGCCAGCAGTAAAGTCAGGGGGCGTTCAGATACGCAGTATTTT. As protein: CASSKVRGRSDTQYF.

The chain is built from TRBV5-1 and TRBJ1-1, with unresolved D. The germline V gene encodes CDR1 SGHRS and CDR2 YFSETQ. The V end was cut by 1 base, the J end by 3 bases, with 7 bases between. This CDR3 region has 13 residues. The CDR3 region is CASSLKADTEAFF. The CDR3 nucleotides are TGCGCCAGCAGCTTGAAGGCGGACACTGAAGCTTTCTTT.

This clone was counted a single time. The chain uses TRBV15 and TRBJ2-3; 7 nucleotides line up with TRBD2. The CDR3 length is 14 residues. The V gene end was trimmed by 4 bases and the J gene end by 1 base; junction bases not matched to a gene: 2. Germline V gene sequence: CDR1 LNHNV, CDR2 YYDKDF (reference sequence). CDR3 loop: CATSKGGRTDTQYF. The CDR3 DNA sequence: TGTGCCACCAGCAAGGGAGGGCGCACAGATACGCAGTATTTT.

The rearrangement joins TRBV10-3 to TRBJ1-5; D is unresolved. The CDR3 loop spans 12 amino acids. Germline V CDR1 and CDR2: ENHRY, SYGVKD. Trimming stripped 3 bases from V and 11 bases from J, with 11 bases between. The CDR3 reads CAISDEGGAQHF. Here the CDR3 DNA reads TGTGCCATCAGTGATGAGGGTGGGGCCCAGCATTTT.

This chain connects TRBV19 to TRBJ2-7; 10 bases fit TRBD2. J gave up 4 bases and V 5 bases, and 11 bases lay outside the gene matches. The CDR3 is made up of 16 amino acids. CDR1 and CDR2 from the germline V gene are LNHDA and SQIVND (reference sequence). CDR3 sequence (DNA): TGTGCCAGTAGTTTCTCTCCTGGACTAGCGGAATACGAGCAGTACTTC. Its protein product is CASSFSPGLAEYEQYF.

V and J are TRBV10-3 and TRBJ1-1, with 7 nucleotides matching TRBD1. V dropped 4 bases and J dropped 1; count of bases not matched to a gene: 9. This CDR3 spans 16 amino acids. Germline CDR1 ENHRY, CDR2 SYGVKD. The CDR3: CAISGALGQRNTEAFF. The CDR3 nucleotides are TGTGCCATCAGTGGCGCATTGGGACAGAGGAACACTGAAGCTTTCTTT.

V usage is TRBV11-2 and J usage is TRBJ2-1; perhaps TRBD2 as D (6 bases). Trimming left V 1 base short and J 0 bases short, with 16 bases between. CDR3 size: 18 residues. CDR1 SGHAT and CDR2 FQNNGV come from the germline V gene. DNA for the CDR3: TGTGCCAGCAGCTTAGTTACCTGGCGGGGTCCCTCCTACAATGAGCAGTTCTTC. It is translated as CASSLVTWRGPSYNEQFF.